These T cell receptor beta chains were read from a single sample in a study of molecular identifiers for immune sequencing clone quantification. TCRdb reprocessed the PCR reads with MiXCR, giving one entry per CDR3 protein. The repertoire includes hundreds of thousands of distinct CDR3 sequences, about 25% of them detected once, and 0.78% sits in the top ten. The sequencing sample was made of naive CD8+ T cells from blood, with Jurkat cell RNA spiked in. The receptors were sampled from a human donor in good health. Some libraries in this study had Jurkat cell RNA spiked in. Both conserved end residues are trimmed from each CDR3. Clone size is shown for a subset of rows, as once, few, many or a class of expanded clone.

TRBV7-9	many	ASSPRDRVAGELF
TRBV2	.	ASRKESETQY
TRBV11-1	.	ASSPYVRGMNNEQF
TRBV7-9	many	ASSLGEGGAATDTQY
TRBV19	.	ASRRAAGGNEQF
TRBV4-3	many	ASSLGTGLMAEAF
TRBV6-6	few	ASKGVRGQNYEQY
TRBV7-9	many	ASSLTSDPDTQY
TRBV28	.	ASSYGLGDLGEQY
TRBV10-3	.	AIRFTVDTEAF
TRBV30	.	AWSWLAGTDTQY
TRBV11-2	.	ASSLPGQNFNEQF
TRBV28	many	ASPTQY
TRBV6-6	.	ASTKSYGPGTDTQY
TRBV6-1	many	ASSYAQAVYEQY
TRBV7-9	few	ASSGPGQQLKSSYEQY
TRBV20-1	few	SAGDTSSTDTQY